The 17 T cell receptor beta chains below all came from one sample that was sequenced in a study of cytomegalovirus exposure and HLA in healthy donors (dated by TCRdb to about 2017). Libraries were prepared through the immunoSEQ multiplex PCR assay. For the multiplex PCR, a mixture combining 60 forward primers for TCR Vbeta segments and 13 reverse primers for TCR Jbeta segments was used. TCRdb mirrors the immuneACCESS table, restricted to in-frame sequences. Some clones are absent from its copies; in checked studies, under half trace to an unresolved V gene, and the reason for the others is unknown. The sample table holds 100,000 to 140,000 clones, of which 60% to 75% were seen once. The ten biggest clones cover 7.8% of the sample. Sequencing input: PBMCs. The source of these receptors is a man aged 30 to 39 in good health and CMV-seronegative.

The chain has TRBV9 and TRBJ1-1, with 11 bases identical to TRBD1. The germline V gene has CDR1 SGDLS and CDR2 YYNGEE. V trimming: 3 bases; J trimming: 4 bases; junction bases outside the gene matches: 8. The CDR3 contains 16 residues. The CDR3 DNA follows: TGTGCCAGCAGCGCCATCGGACAGGGGGCGGTCACTGAAGCTTTCTTT. It specifies CASSAIGQGAVTEAFF.

This chain connects TRBV10-3 to TRBJ1-3; 8 nucleotides match TRBD1. The CDR3 extends over 18 amino acids. Germline V gene sequence: CDR1 ENHRY, CDR2 SYGVKD. Trimming cost V 0 bases and J 0 bases; bases outside gene matches: 7. The CDR3 nucleotides read TGTGCCATCAGTGAGTCAGGCCAGGGGGCCTTCTCTGGAAACACCATATATTTT. This encodes CAISESGQGAFSGNTIYF.

The J gene is TRBJ1-3, the V gene TRBV18; D is unresolved. The CDR3 spans 16 residues. Trimming cost V 3 bases and J 0 bases, with 12 bases left between them. Germline loops: CDR1 KGHSH, CDR2 LQKENI. The CDR3 is CASSPMGDRSGNTIYF. CDR3 DNA sequence: TGTGCCAGCTCACCCATGGGAGATCGCTCTGGAAACACCATATATTTT.

The sample holds a few counts of this clone. This rearrangement joins TRBV7-8 to TRBJ2-7, with D possibly matching TRBD1 (6 bases). Trimming removed 0 bases at V and 6 bases at J, with 12 bases between. The CDR3 has 14 residues. The germline V gene has CDR1 SGHVS and CDR2 FQNEAQ. The CDR3 loop is CASSLASTGREQYF. CDR3 bases: TGTGCCAGCAGCTTAGCTAGTACAGGGCGCGAGCAGTACTTC.

This sequence joins TRBV19 and TRBJ1-2; 7 bases align to TRBD1. The CDR3 runs to 14 residues. The J segment lost 5 bases and the V segment lost 4 bases, leaving 7 bases of the junction unmatched. The germline gives CDR1 LNHDA, CDR2 SQIVND (reference sequence). In DNA, the CDR3 is TGTGCCAGTAGTACCAGCAGGGGGTCGTATGGCTACACCTTC. Amino acid sequence: CASSTSRGSYGYTF.

The CDR3 region has the DNA TGTGCCAGAAGCCTGAAGAGGACTGAAGCTTTCTTT. It codes for CARSLKRTEAFF. The rearrangement joins TRBV5-3 to TRBJ1-1; no clear D. TRBV5-3 counts as an open reading frame of uncertain function. The CDR3 extends over 12 amino acids. Trimming shortened V by 4 bases and J by 5 bases, and 9 bases separated the two germline ends.

In this sample, this clone turned up once. One end of the junction is discordant with germline, which a read error may explain. The rearrangement links TRBV5-1 to TRBJ2-5; 15 bases match TRBD2. The closer fit of TRBJ2-7 to the DNA end suggests the J call may be wrong. The CDR3 totals 16 residues. Germline loops: CDR1 SGHRS, CDR2 YFSETQ. CDR3 amino acids: CASRLGLAGGIYEQYF. For the CDR3, the DNA is TGCGCCAGCAGATTGGGACTAGCGGGAGGTATCTACGAGCAGTACTTC.

V is TRBV9 and J is TRBJ2-7, with 10 nucleotides matching TRBD1. The CDR3 length is 14 residues. Losses at the gene ends were 4 bases for V and 5 bases for J; bases not matched to a gene: 6. CDR1 is SGDLS, CDR2 YYNGEE, per germline. CDR3 in DNA: TGTGCCAGCAGCTTCCGGGACAGGGGTAACGAGCAGTACTTC. As protein: CASSFRDRGNEQYF.

J is TRBJ2-5 and V is TRBV7-6, with 7 bases aligning to TRBD2. The DNA matches TRBJ2-7 better at its end, which makes the J call doubtful. The germline V gene has CDR1 SGHVS and CDR2 FNYEAQ. The CDR3 is 12 amino acids. In nucleotides, the CDR3 is TGTGCCAGCAGCCGGGGGGACTACGAGCAGTACTTC. Its protein product is CASSRGDYEQYF.

The chain carries TRBV5-6 and TRBJ1-5, with a tentative D call TRBD1 (5 bases). Between the trimmed V and J ends, which lost 3 bases and 4 bases, there was a span of 8 bases. CDR1 and CDR2 (germline): SGHDT, YYEEEE. This CDR3 is 13 amino acids long. The CDR3 region is CASSSGFNQPQHF. The CDR3 DNA reads TGTGCCAGCAGCTCAGGGTTTAATCAGCCCCAGCATTTT.

The rearrangement links TRBV6-1 to TRBJ2-5; no clear D. Trimming shortened V by 0 bases and J by 4 bases, and 12 bases separated the two germline ends. Germline CDR1 is MNHNS and CDR2 is SASEGT. The CDR3 sequence is 15 residues long. This CDR3 is CASSEAWQVRETQYF. The DNA of the CDR3 is TGTGCCAGCAGTGAAGCATGGCAGGTTCGAGAGACCCAGTACTTC.

This chain uses TRBV4-2 with TRBJ1-5, with a weak D call TRBD1 (5 bases). V was trimmed by 0 bases and J by 4 bases, leaving 10 bases between them. The CDR3 contains 15 residues. CDR1 and CDR2 from the germline V gene are LGHNA and YNFKEQ. CDR3 sequence reads: CASSQDSQGNQPQHF. The CDR3 DNA reads TGTGCCAGCAGCCAAGATTCTCAGGGTAATCAGCCCCAGCATTTT.

The rearrangement uses TRBV30 and TRBJ2-4; D unresolved. The V end lost 0 bases, the J end lost 6 bases, and 6 bases lay between the germline ends. Per germline, CDR1 GTSNPN and CDR2 SVGIG (reference sequence). The CDR3 has 12 residues. CDR3 region: CAWSVTGNIQYF. The CDR3 coding sequence is TGTGCCTGGAGTGTAACGGGAAACATTCAGTACTTC.

The V gene is TRBV7-6, the J gene TRBJ2-1; D is unclear. Trimming stripped 5 bases from V and 5 bases from J, with 10 bases between. CDR3 length: 13 amino acids. Germline V gene data show CDR1 as SGHVS and CDR2 as FNYEAQ. The CDR3 region has the DNA TGTGCCAGCAGCGCACAAACGCACAATGAGCAGTTCTTC. Protein: CASSAQTHNEQFF.

The gene calls are TRBV27 and TRBJ1-4; 9 positions agree with TRBD1. The trim removed 3 bases at V and 8 bases at J, leaving 4 bases unmatched. The length of the CDR3 is 14 residues. The germline CDR1 and CDR2 sequences are MNHEY and SMNVEV (reference sequence). The CDR3 is CASSFAGTGEKLFF. The CDR3 DNA is TGTGCCAGCAGTTTCGCCGGGACAGGGGAAAAACTGTTTTTT.

The V and J genes are TRBV5-1 and TRBJ2-3, with a tentative D call TRBD2 (7 bases). The V end was cut by 2 bases, the J end by 4 bases, with 14 bases between. The CDR3 has 15 amino acids. Germline CDR1 SGHRS, CDR2 YFSETQ. Written as DNA, the CDR3 is TGCGCCAGCAGCTTCACGGGGGGCGGGGCAGATACGCAGTATTTT. Translation gives CASSFTGGGADTQYF.

V gene TRBV10-3 combines with J gene TRBJ2-7, with D maybe TRBD1 (6 bases). Deletions cut 2 bases from V and 0 bases from J, with 11 bases between. This CDR3 contains 15 residues. Germline CDR1 and CDR2: ENHRY and SYGVKD. CDR3 nucleotide sequence: TGTGCCATCAGTGAGGGGGGCAGGAGCTCCTACGAGCAGTACTTC. This translates into CAISEGGRSSYEQYF.